What follows are 9 T cell receptor beta chains derived from one specimen sequenced in a study of cytomegalovirus exposure and HLA in healthy donors (dated by TCRdb to between 2016 and 2019). Libraries were built with the immunoSEQ multiplex PCR assay. The multiplex PCR relied on a mix of 60 forward primers for TCR Vbeta segments and 13 reverse primers for TCR Jbeta segments. In its TCRdb copy, this immuneACCESS table keeps in-frame sequences only and misses some clones. Where compared with another copy, unresolved V genes explain less than half of these, and the others have no known cause. The sample table shows tens of thousands of clones, and 55% to 80% are seen once. The ten most abundant clones make up roughly a tenth of the sample. What was sequenced was PBMCs. Source of these receptors: a middle-aged man in good health and CMV-seropositive.

The chain employs TRBV5-1 and TRBJ2-5; 9 nucleotides align to TRBD2. Germline lookup yields CDR1 SGHRS and CDR2 YFSETQ. With V trimmed by 4 bases and J by 2 bases, 3 bases remained unmatched. The CDR3 is made up of 14 amino acids. Here the CDR3 reads CASSRLADQETQYF. As DNA, the CDR3 is TGCGCCAGCAGCCGACTAGCGGATCAAGAGACCCAGTACTTC.

This clone is a singleton in its sample. The chain combines TRBV11-3 with TRBJ2-7; possible D gene TRBD1, 5 bases. CDR1 and CDR2 (germline): SGHNT, YENEEA. CDR3 length equals 14 residues. The V end lost 6 bases, the J end lost 2 bases, and 14 bases lay between the germline ends. The CDR3 protein is CASRAGSDPYEQYF. The CDR3 DNA follows: TGTGCCAGCAGGGCAGGGTCGGATCCCTACGAGCAGTACTTC.

The chain uses TRBV7-8 and TRBJ2-1; the match to TRBD2 covers 7 bases. CDR3 size: 17 residues. In germline, CDR1 is SGHVS, CDR2 FQNEAQ. After removal of 5 bases from V and 3 bases from J, the junction contained 13 bases not matched to a gene. The CDR3, as DNA: TGTGCCAGCAGCGCTCGGCGGGCGGGGGACGTCTACAATGAGCAGTTCTTC. It yields the protein CASSARRAGDVYNEQFF.

J is TRBJ1-5 and V is TRBV2; 9 nucleotides line up with TRBD1. This CDR3 has 16 residues. Germline trimming cut 6 bases from V and 2 bases from J; bases unmatched to any gene: 8. Germline lookup yields CDR1 SNHLY and CDR2 FYNNEI. CDR3 DNA sequence: TGTGCCAGCAGAGCGTCACAGGGGGCGGGCAATCAGCCCCAGCATTTT. Its translation is CASRASQGAGNQPQHF.

V is TRBV5-1 and J is TRBJ1-6, with 9 bases aligning to TRBD1. V dropped 0 bases and J dropped 9; count of bases not matched to a gene: 7. The CDR3 runs to 16 residues. In germline, CDR1 is SGHRS, CDR2 YFSETQ. The CDR3 region has the DNA TGCGCCAGCAGCTTGGGTCTGGGACAGGGTGCTTCACCCCTCCACTTT. This sequence encodes CASSLGLGQGASPLHF. The full variable domain, in which reference TRBV5-1 and TRBJ1-6 provide the parts outside the CDR3, is KAGVTQTPRYLIKTRGQQVTLSCSPISGHRSVSWYQQTPGQGLQFLFEYFSETQRNKGNFPGRFSGRQFSNSRSEMNVSTLELGDSALYLCASSLGLGQGASPLHFGNGTRLTVT.

The count of this clone is one. CDR3 protein: CASSEIPGHGAYEQYF. For the CDR3, the DNA is TGTGCCAGCAGCGAGATCCCGGGACACGGAGCCTACGAGCAGTACTTC. The chain has TRBV7-9 and TRBJ2-7, with D possibly TRBD1 on 6 matching bases. V lost 5 bases to trimming and J lost 2 bases, with 19 bases between them. The CDR3 spans 16 residues. The germline V gene encodes CDR1 SEHNR and CDR2 FQNEAQ (reference sequence). Filled out from reference TRBV7-9 and TRBJ2-7, the complete variable domain reads DTGVSQNPRHKITKRGQNVTFRCDPISEHNRLYWYRQTLGQGPEFLTYFQNEAQLEKSRLLSDRFSAERPKGSFSTLEIQRTEQGDSAMYLCASSEIPGHGAYEQYFGPGTRLTVT.

The rearrangement links TRBV11-2 to TRBJ1-5; D gene ambiguous. V gave up 3 bases and J gave up 5 bases, with 8 bases separating them. CDR1 and CDR2 from the germline V gene are SGHAT and FQNNGV. CDR3 length: 13 amino acids. CDR3 bases: TGTGCCAGCAGCTTCGGGAGTTATCAGCCCCAGCATTTT. Protein: CASSFGSYQPQHF.

The rearrangement joins TRBV19 to TRBJ2-7, with a tentative D call TRBD1 (6 bases). Germline loops: CDR1 LNHDA, CDR2 SQIVND (reference sequence). V was shortened by 7 bases and J by 0 bases, with 13 bases between the two germline ends. There are 14 residues in the CDR3. CDR3 sequence (DNA): TGTGCCAGTAAATGGGGACACGGCTCCTACGAGCAGTACTTC. Its translation: CASKWGHGSYEQYF.

V is TRBV9 and J is TRBJ2-7; possible D gene TRBD2, 6 bases. Per germline, CDR1 SGDLS and CDR2 YYNGEE. V shed 4 bases and J shed 0 bases, with 14 bases lying between them. This CDR3 has 15 residues. The CDR3 DNA reads as TGTGCCAGCAGCCCCAGGAGGGCAGTCTCCTACGAGCAGTACTTC. Translated: CASSPRRAVSYEQYF.